This T cell receptor beta chain was obtained from a study of T cells in Graves' hyperthyroidism and ophthalmopathy. Exclusions: uncontrolled infection, other autoimmune disease, pregnancy, lactation. RNA transcripts yielded amplified TCR beta CDR3 regions. A first-round RT-PCR of the TCR CDR3 used the HTBI primer set. MiXCR was run by TCRdb on the multiplex PCR reads, yielding one entry per CDR3 protein. The repertoire consists of approximately 590,000 distinct CDR3 sequences, with roughly 14% occurring once and the leading ten covering approximately 7%. This clonotype was seen at least ten times. The sequence was collected from a woman in her twenties or thirties with Graves' hyperthyroidism. Specimen: blood.

The CDR3 sequence: CASSSFREAFF. CDR3 sequence (DNA): TGTGCCAGCAGTTCGTTCCGTGAAGCTTTCTTT. The chain is built from TRBV6-2 or TRBV6-3 and TRBJ1-1; D remains ambiguous. Germline V lookup: CDR1 MNHEY, CDR2 SVGEGT. CDR3 length: 11 amino acids. V shed 4 bases and J shed 7 bases, with 7 bases lying between them.